The rows below give T cell receptor beta chains drawn from one sample of a study of beta chain features in type 1 diabetes. The table came from immunoSEQ multiplex PCR; TCRdb's copy has only in-frame clones and leaves some out. The sample has about 330,000 clones; approximately 9.9% are singletons. Sequencing used naive CD4+ T cells from blood. The receptor source for this set is a woman aged 25 to 39 in good health. Each CDR3 is given with its conserved first and last residue. Each record gives: CDR3 length, V gene, D gene, J gene, clone size, CDR3 DNA, CDR3 protein. A D gene is named only where the DNA matches it firmly. Part of the rows lack a size; the others show once, few, many or a class for expanded clones.

13	TRBV7-9	.	TRBJ2-3	many	TGTGCCAGCAGCTTGAGTCGGGGGGATACGCAGTATTTT	CASSLSRGDTQYF
14	TRBV5-4	TRBD1	TRBJ1-2	.	TGTGCCAGCAGCTTGGGAGGGGGCAACTATGGCTACACCTTC	CASSLGGGNYGYTF
15	TRBV25-1	TRBD2	TRBJ2-5	few	TGTGCCAGCAGCAGTAGCGGGAGAGGAGATGAGACCCAGTACTTC	CASSSSGRGDETQYF
15	TRBV5-4	TRBD2	TRBJ2-1	.	TGTGCCAGCAGCTTGGCGGGAGGGGGCTACAATGAGCAGTTCTTC	CASSLAGGGYNEQFF
15	TRBV28	.	TRBJ1-1	.	TGTGCCAGCAGTTTGTCCACGACGGGTCGAACTGAAGCTTTCTTT	CASSLSTTGRTEAFF
14	TRBV6-5	TRBD1	TRBJ1-1	few	TGTGCCAGCAGTTACGACAGGGATGCCACTGAAGCTTTCTTT	CASSYDRDATEAFF
14	TRBV19	TRBD1	TRBJ2-5	.	TGTGCCAGTAGTACAGGGGGTGTAAGGGAGACCCAGTACTTC	CASSTGGVRETQYF
20	TRBV23-1	.	TRBJ1-5	few	TGCGCCAGCAGTCAACCCTTTGGCCAGGGGCAGGATTATCGCAATCAGCCCCAGCATTTT	CASSQPFGQGQDYRNQPQHF
15	TRBV30	TRBD1	TRBJ1-2	.	TGTGCCTGGAGGCAAACAGGGGGGGCAAGCTATGGCTACACCTTC	CAWRQTGGASYGYTF
16	TRBV23-1	.	TRBJ2-1	.	TGCGCCAGCAGTCAAAGACCCAGGGAAAACTACAATGAGCAGTTCTTC	CASSQRPRENYNEQFF
18	TRBV19	.	TRBJ2-6	.	TGTGCCAGTAGAAGCGGGGTAGCAGGGGCGCAAGGGGCCAACGTCCTGACTTTC	CASRSGVAGAQGANVLTF
14	TRBV28	TRBD1	TRBJ1-2	once	TGTGCCAGCAGTTTATCGGACAGGGTAAATGGCTACACCTTC	CASSLSDRVNGYTF
15	TRBV7-9	TRBD1	TRBJ2-7	.	TGTGCCAGCAGCTTAGCCGGGACAGGGTCATGGGAGCAGTACTTC	CASSLAGTGSWEQYF
16	TRBV6-5	.	TRBJ2-7	few	TGTGCCAGCAGATACAGTAGAGTAGCGAGCTCCTACGAGCAGTACTTC	CASRYSRVASSYEQYF
14	TRBV11-3	.	TRBJ2-2	.	TGTGCCAGCAGGGGGAGGAGGAGCACCGGGGAGCTGTTTTTT	CASRGRRSTGELFF
15	TRBV9	.	TRBJ2-5	.	TGTGCCAGCAGCGTAGCTAGTGAGGGAACGGAGACCCAGTACTTC	CASSVASEGTETQYF
15	TRBV28	.	TRBJ1-2	.	TGTGCCAGCAGGGTGGGAGGGACACACAACTATGGCTACACCTTC	CASRVGGTHNYGYTF
13	TRBV7-3	.	TRBJ2-1	few	TGTGCCAGCAGCTCGGACACCCTCAATGAGCAGTTCTTC	CASSSDTLNEQFF
15	TRBV27	TRBD1	TRBJ1-5	few	TGTGCCAGCAGCAAGACAGGGAGGCGCAATCAGCCCCAGCATTTT	CASSKTGRRNQPQHF
15	TRBV5-1	.	TRBJ2-1	few	TGCGCCAGCAGCTTCAGACTGAACCAGTACAATGAGCAGTTCTTC	CASSFRLNQYNEQFF
14	TRBV7-9	TRBD1	TRBJ1-1	.	TGTGCCAGCAGCTTGCAGGGGGCAGAAACTGAAGCTTTCTTT	CASSLQGAETEAFF
11	TRBV7-2	.	TRBJ2-3	.	TGTGCCAGCAGCCTCAGGGATACGCAGTATTTT	CASSLRDTQYF
17	TRBV21-1	.	TRBJ2-7	few	TGTGCCAGCAGCAAAGCGTGGGGGGGATATAGAGCCTACGAGCAGTACTTC	CASSKAWGGYRAYEQYF
14	TRBV21-1	.	TRBJ2-5	.	TGTGCAGAGGAGGGGAGAGGTACCCCGGAGACCCAGTACTTC	CAEEGRGTPETQYF
15	TRBV6-6	.	TRBJ1-2	.	TGTGCCAGCAGTAAACTACAGGGCCCTTCCTATGGCTACACCTTC	CASSKLQGPSYGYTF
14	TRBV29-1	.	TRBJ2-3	.	TGCAGCGCCTTAATGGGGGGGCTCTTGGATACGCAGTATTTT	CSALMGGLLDTQYF
15	TRBV6-5	.	TRBJ2-5	few	TGTGCCAGCAGTTACTCGTACAGTAGCCAAGAGACCCAGTACTTC	CASSYSYSSQETQYF
16	TRBV5-4	TRBD2	TRBJ2-1	.	TGTGCCAGCAGCCGTATGGCTAGCGGGAGTATCTATGAGCAGTTCTTC	CASSRMASGSIYEQFF
15	TRBV29-1	TRBD2	TRBJ2-5	few	TGCAGCGTGTCCGGGACTAGCGCTAGCCTAGAGACCCAGTACTTC	CSVSGTSASLETQYF
14	TRBV7-2	.	TRBJ2-3	.	TGTGCCAGCAGCTTACAGACTGGCGCAGATACGCAGTATTTT	CASSLQTGADTQYF
13	TRBV9	.	TRBJ2-1	.	TGTGCCAGCAGCGCCTATCCCCCGAATGAGCAGTTCTTC	CASSAYPPNEQFF
13	TRBV6-1	TRBD1	TRBJ2-7	few	TGTGCCAGTAGGGGGACAGGATCCTACGAGCAGTACTTC	CASRGTGSYEQYF
12	TRBV28	.	TRBJ2-7	.	TGTGCCAGCAGTTTGTTCCCTTCCGAGCAGTACTTC	CASSLFPSEQYF
17	TRBV5-6	.	TRBJ2-3	.	TGTGCCAGCAGCTTGGCCTGGGCTAGCGATGGGACAGATACGCAGTATTTT	CASSLAWASDGTDTQYF
17	TRBV7-9	TRBD2	TRBJ2-1	few	TGTGCCAGCAGCCCCCAGCGAAAAGCGGGAGACTACAATGAGCAGTTCTTC	CASSPQRKAGDYNEQFF
13	TRBV29-1	.	TRBJ2-7	.	TGCAGCGTCCCCGCAGGATCCTCCTACGAGCAGTACTTC	CSVPAGSSYEQYF
14	TRBV7-2	TRBD2	TRBJ2-7	few	TGTGCCAGCAGCCGGACTAGCGGAGGGAACGAGCAGTACTTC	CASSRTSGGNEQYF
15	TRBV6-1	.	TRBJ2-7	.	TGTGCCAGCAGTGACAGGGCCAACCCAACCTACGAGCAGTACTTC	CASSDRANPTYEQYF
17	TRBV28	TRBD2	TRBJ2-3	few	TGTGCCAGCATCAACTCTAGCGGGAGATGGGGCACAGATACGCAGTATTTT	CASINSSGRWGTDTQYF
13	TRBV7-9	.	TRBJ2-5	few	TGTGCCAGCAGCAACAGGGTTTTAGAGACCCAGTACTTC	CASSNRVLETQYF
14	TRBV7-2	.	TRBJ1-1	.	TGTGCCAGCAGCTTAGCGCGTATGAACACTGAAGCTTTCTTT	CASSLARMNTEAFF
12	TRBV7-2	.	TRBJ1-2	few	TGTGCCAGCAGCTTACGAGGGATGGACTACACCTTC	CASSLRGMDYTF
15	TRBV4-2	.	TRBJ2-5	.	TGTGCCAGCAGCCAAGATTGGGCGGGACAAGAGACCCAGTACTTC	CASSQDWAGQETQYF
13	TRBV7-8	TRBD2	TRBJ2-1	few	TGTGCCAGCAGCTTAACTAGCGCGTATGAGCAGTTCTTC	CASSLTSAYEQFF